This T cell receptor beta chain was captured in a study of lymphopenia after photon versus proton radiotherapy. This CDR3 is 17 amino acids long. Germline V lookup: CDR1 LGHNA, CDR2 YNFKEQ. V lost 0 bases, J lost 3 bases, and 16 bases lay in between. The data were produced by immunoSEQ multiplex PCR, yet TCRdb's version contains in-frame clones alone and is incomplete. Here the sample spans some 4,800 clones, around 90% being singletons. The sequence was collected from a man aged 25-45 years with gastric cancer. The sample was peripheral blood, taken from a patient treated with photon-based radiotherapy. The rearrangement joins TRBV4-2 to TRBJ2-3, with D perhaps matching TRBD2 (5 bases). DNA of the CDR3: TGTGCCAGCAGCCAAGATCGTGACGGGATAATTACAGATACGCAGTATTTT. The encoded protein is CASSQDRDGIITDTQYF.